This is a list of T cell receptor beta chains from one sample in a study of glioma-infiltrating T cells after dendritic cell vaccination. Sequencing used immunoSEQ multiplex PCR; TCRdb keeps in-frame clones, though not all of them. In the table there are 80,000 to 95,000 clones, more than 70% of which are singletons. Sequencing was performed on blood, taken before dendritic cell vaccination. The origin of the receptors is a human donor with glioblastoma. Both conserved end residues are part of each CDR3. A D gene is named only where the DNA matches it firmly. Size is omitted from some rows. Given values are once, few, many or a class for expanded clones.

j_call	d_call	clone_size	v_call	cdr3_aa	cdr3_nt
TRBJ1-4	NA	once	TRBV5-1	CASSWASTTNEKLFF	TGCGCCAGCAGCTGGGCATCAACAACTAATGAAAAACTGTTTTTT
TRBJ1-2	TRBD1	NA	TRBV6-5	CASSPPGGGGYTF	TGTGCCAGCAGTCCCCCAGGGGGAGGCGGCTACACCTTC
TRBJ2-2	NA	NA	TRBV18	CASSFSTVAGELFF	TGTGCCAGCTCTTTCTCAACGGTGGCCGGGGAGCTGTTTTTT
TRBJ2-3	TRBD2	NA	TRBV7-9	CASSSYLGLAGFTDTQYF	TGTGCCAGCAGTTCGTACCTGGGACTAGCGGGTTTTACAGATACGCAGTATTTT
TRBJ1-1	NA	NA	TRBV11-3	CASSASDGGTEAFF	TGTGCCAGCAGCGCCTCGGACGGCGGGACTGAAGCTTTCTTT
TRBJ2-3	TRBD1	NA	TRBV7-9	CASSSTTGDTDTQYF	TGTGCCAGCAGCTCAACCACAGGGGACACAGATACGCAGTATTTT
TRBJ2-7	NA	NA	TRBV29-1	CSVVYSNLYEQYF	TGCAGCGTTGTCTACAGCAATTTGTACGAGCAGTACTTC
TRBJ1-3	NA	NA	TRBV6-1	CASRTPAGNTIYF	TGTGCCAGCAGGACTCCCGCTGGAAACACCATATATTTT
TRBJ1-1	NA	once	TRBV7-9	CASSLARGRGHPEAFF	TGTGCCAGCAGCTTAGCGCGCGGCAGGGGACACCCTGAAGCTTTCTTT
TRBJ2-2	TRBD2	NA	TRBV7-2	CASSLFSGTSSTGELFF	TGTGCCAGCAGCTTATTTTCGGGGACTAGTAGCACCGGGGAGCTGTTTTTT
TRBJ1-1	NA	NA	TRBV5-4	CASSLAAALNTEAFF	TGTGCCAGCAGCTTGGCCGCGGCCTTGAACACTGAAGCTTTCTTT
TRBJ2-7	NA	NA	TRBV5-5	CASSALIGSYEQYF	TGTGCCAGCAGCGCCCTGATCGGGTCCTACGAGCAGTACTTC
TRBJ2-3	NA	NA	TRBV10-1	CATSRSSDTQYF	TGCGCCACCAGCAGATCCTCAGATACGCAGTATTTT
TRBJ2-7	NA	NA	TRBV7-6	CASSLVPPSIFSSYEQYF	TGTGCCAGCAGCTTAGTTCCGCCTTCCATTTTTAGCTCCTACGAGCAGTACTTC
TRBJ2-7	NA	NA	TRBV5-1	CASSEPGLEQYF	TGCGCCAGCAGCGAACCGGGTCTCGAGCAGTACTTC
TRBJ1-1	NA	NA	TRBV29-1	CSVEREARTEAFF	TGCAGCGTGGAACGGGAAGCCCGCACTGAAGCTTTCTTT
TRBJ1-3	TRBD1	NA	TRBV25-1	CASSATGAGNTIYF	TGTGCCAGCAGTGCCACAGGGGCTGGAAACACCATATATTTT
TRBJ1-5	NA	NA	TRBV7-8	CASSPLGGQRNQPQHF	TGTGCCAGCAGCCCCCTAGGCGGACAGCGCAATCAGCCCCAGCATTTT
TRBJ1-4	NA	NA	TRBV7-7	CASSLALGPNEKLFF	TGTGCCAGCAGCTTAGCGCTGGGGCCTAATGAAAAACTGTTTTTT
TRBJ1-6	TRBD1	NA	TRBV5-1	CASSLTGGNSPLHF	TGCGCCAGCAGCTTGACAGGGGGAAATTCACCCCTCCACTTT
TRBJ2-5	NA	NA	TRBV29-1	CSVTEETQYF	TGCAGCGTTACAGAAGAGACCCAGTACTTC
TRBJ2-2	NA	few	TRBV6-5	CASSLNTGELFF	TGTGCCAGCAGTCTTAACACCGGGGAGCTGTTTTTT
TRBJ1-4	NA	NA	TRBV10-3	CAISPSPNEKLFF	TGTGCCATCTCCCCAAGCCCTAATGAAAAACTGTTTTTT
TRBJ1-1	NA	NA	TRBV11-2	CASSFWDNNTEAFF	TGTGCCAGCAGCTTTTGGGACAACAACACTGAAGCTTTCTTT